The present T cell receptor beta chain was sequenced within a study of T cell responses to AZD1222 COVID-19 vaccine. V lost 1 base and J 6 bases, leaving 10 bases between the germline ends. This CDR3 has 14 residues. The germline gives CDR1 SGHVS, CDR2 FQNEAQ. Only in-frame clones appear in the TCRdb table, and some are missing; sequencing was by immunoSEQ multiplex PCR. Among 58,000 or so clones listed, roughly 84% were seen once. This sequence originates from an adult in good health. This specimen was peripheral blood, taken on day 0 of AZD1222 vaccination. This chain joins TRBV7-8 and TRBJ2-1; possibly TRBD2 for D (6 bases). The CDR3 loop reads CASSLVGTANEQFF. The CDR3 DNA reads TGTGCCAGCAGCTTAGTAGGGACTGCCAATGAGCAGTTCTTC.